This entry features one TCR beta chain sequence. Its antigen is still unknown. It has no much larger one-base neighbor in the sample; base qualities were not kept. These data originate in a study of cytotoxic CD8 clonotypes in ibrutinib-treated CLL (dated by TCRdb to the early 2020s). Regarding the complete study: In this cohort, 15 patients were treatment-naive and about ten were relapsed/refractory, while some 18 had unmutated IGHV. Responses were partial in roughly 25 patients and complete in 2; after median approximately 69 months follow-up, 14 stayed in remission and around 12 progressed. Of the roughly 86 people in the trial, 26 had longitudinal samples available. On average, each sample yielded 270,000 or so productive templates and 85,000 to 95,000 productive rearrangements. Response samples were taken after a median of 12 months on treatment, ranging from roughly 6 to 36 months. Patients were still on ibrutinib when every remission and progressive disease sample was collected. Cryopreserved peripheral blood mononuclear cells were collected before treatment, at response, and at either disease progression or sustained remission. The study at large found these results: Sampling times were not matched between patients in sustained remission and patients whose disease was progressing, and lymph node repertoires were not examined. Baseline clonality was found to be higher than that of age-matched healthy donors and was strongly correlated with circulating CD8+ T-cell counts. At ibrutinib response clonality went up, during sustained remission it held steady, and at progression it dropped back toward baseline. Public clonotypes were rare and either contracted or stayed stable during treatment, and the rise in clonality at ibrutinib response reflected the expansion of private clonotypes.

On a MiSeq, deep resolution sequencing aimed for a depth between 1 in 1 million and 1 in 200,000 T cells, with each clonotype covered around 9.2x on average. The immunoSEQ hsTCRB Kit was used to generate the TCR beta libraries. The authors' pipeline ran thus. ImmunoSEQ Data Assistant and ImmunoSEQ Analyzer were used for data analysis, and V, D and J genes were assigned according to IMGT definitions. Clonality was computed as one minus normalized Shannon entropy of productive rearrangement frequencies, ranging from 0 to 1. Only overrepresented clonotypes making up at least 0.05% of the repertoire of each patient were included in the public clonotype analysis. Repertoires from about a dozen age-matched healthy donors in immuneACCESS were used as clonality controls. TCRdb's version of the immuneACCESS table is confined to in-frame rearrangements and falls short of the full clone set. An unresolved V gene accounts for under half of the shortfall where checked; the remainder is of unknown origin. Clone size and the V and J calls come from that table; the DNA yielded D and trimming. A total of 50,000 or so clones appear in this sample, 70% to 90% of them only once. 20% of the sample lies in the top ten.

Via the germline V gene, CDR1 is LGHNA and CDR2 YNFKEQ. The CDR3 covers 14 residues, taking in both the cysteine and the phenylalanine. Of all the DNA, just the CDR3 is kept, 42 bases in frame from base 1. V loses 0 bases of germline sequence and J loses 8 bases, and the interval between the two ends is 13 bases. This specimen's time point label, per the study, means: 20 to 25 months on ibrutinib. For TCR beta library preparation, around 2 micrograms of genomic DNA were isolated from cryopreserved PBMCs. Longitudinal blood samples from CLL patients on ibrutinib monotherapy were analyzed using high-throughput TCR beta sequencing. Patients were enrolled in a phase 2 open-label single-center ibrutinib monotherapy trial.

The clonotype was recovered from a human donor with chronic lymphocytic leukemia. The sequences come from PBMCs, collected after 24 months of ibrutinib treatment. The rearrangement joined TRBV4-2 to TRBJ1-2; a tentative D call is TRBD1 (6 bases match). Read as DNA, the sequence is TGTGCCAGCAGCCAAGATGGGGGGCAGAAAGGCTACACCTTC. This gives the protein CASSQDGGQKGYTF.